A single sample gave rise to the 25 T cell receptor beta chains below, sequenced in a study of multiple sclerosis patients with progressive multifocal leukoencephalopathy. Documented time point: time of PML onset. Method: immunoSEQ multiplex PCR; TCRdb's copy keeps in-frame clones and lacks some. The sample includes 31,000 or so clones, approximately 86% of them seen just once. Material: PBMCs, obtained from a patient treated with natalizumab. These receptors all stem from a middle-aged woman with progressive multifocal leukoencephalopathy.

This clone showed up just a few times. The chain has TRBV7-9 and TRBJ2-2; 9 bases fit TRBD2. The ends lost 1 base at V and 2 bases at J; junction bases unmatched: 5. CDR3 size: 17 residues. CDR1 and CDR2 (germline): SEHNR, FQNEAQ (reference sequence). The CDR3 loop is CASSLGGLAGNTGELFF. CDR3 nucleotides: TGTGCCAGCAGCTTAGGGGGGCTAGCGGGAAACACCGGGGAGCTGTTTTTT.

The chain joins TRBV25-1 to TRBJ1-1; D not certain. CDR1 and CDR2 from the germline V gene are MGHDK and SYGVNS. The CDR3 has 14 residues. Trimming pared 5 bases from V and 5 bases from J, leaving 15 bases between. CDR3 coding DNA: TGTGCCAGCAGTCCGGGTTTAGGAGGGACTGAAGCTTTCTTT. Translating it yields CASSPGLGGTEAFF.

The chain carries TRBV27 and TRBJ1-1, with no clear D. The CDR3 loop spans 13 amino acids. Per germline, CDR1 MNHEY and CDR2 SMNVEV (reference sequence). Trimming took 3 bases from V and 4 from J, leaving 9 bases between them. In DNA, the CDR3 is TGTGCCAGCAGTTTCGGGTCCCCCACTGAAGCTTTCTTT. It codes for CASSFGSPTEAFF.

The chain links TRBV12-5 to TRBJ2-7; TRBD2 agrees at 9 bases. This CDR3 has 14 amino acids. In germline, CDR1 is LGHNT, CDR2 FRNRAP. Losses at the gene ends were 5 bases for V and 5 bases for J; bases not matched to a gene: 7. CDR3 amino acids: CASGPGLAGHEQYF. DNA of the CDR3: TGTGCTAGTGGTCCGGGACTAGCTGGCCACGAGCAGTACTTC.

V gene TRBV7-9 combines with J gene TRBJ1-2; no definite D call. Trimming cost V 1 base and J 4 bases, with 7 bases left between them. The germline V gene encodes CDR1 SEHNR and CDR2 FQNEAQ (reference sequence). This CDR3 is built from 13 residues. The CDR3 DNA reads TGTGCCAGCAGCTTAGATGGGATCTATGGCTACACCTTC. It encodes CASSLDGIYGYTF.

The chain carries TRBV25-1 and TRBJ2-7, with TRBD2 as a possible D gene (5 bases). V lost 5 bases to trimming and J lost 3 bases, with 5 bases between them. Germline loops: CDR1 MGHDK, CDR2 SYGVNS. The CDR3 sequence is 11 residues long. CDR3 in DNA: TGTGCCAGCAGTCGGGGCTACGAGCAGTACTTC. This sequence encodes CASSRGYEQYF.

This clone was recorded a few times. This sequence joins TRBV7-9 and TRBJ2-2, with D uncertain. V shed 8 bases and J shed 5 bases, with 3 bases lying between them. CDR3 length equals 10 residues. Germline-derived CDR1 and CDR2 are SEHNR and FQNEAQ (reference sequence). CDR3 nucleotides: TGTGCCAGCGTGACCGGGGAGCTGTTTTTT. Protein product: CASVTGELFF.

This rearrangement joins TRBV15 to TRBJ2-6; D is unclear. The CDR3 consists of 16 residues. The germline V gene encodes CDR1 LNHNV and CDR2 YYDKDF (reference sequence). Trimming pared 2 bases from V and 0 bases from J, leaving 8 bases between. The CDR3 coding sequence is TGTGCCACCAGCAGAATGTCCGACTCTGGGGCCAACGTCCTGACTTTC. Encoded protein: CATSRMSDSGANVLTF. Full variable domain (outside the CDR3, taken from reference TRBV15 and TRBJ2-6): DAMVIQNPRYQVTQFGKPVTLSCSQTLNHNVMYWYQQKSSQAPKLLFHYYDKDFNNEADTPDNFQSRRPNTSFCFLDIRSPGLGDTAMYLCATSRMSDSGANVLTFGAGSRLTVL.

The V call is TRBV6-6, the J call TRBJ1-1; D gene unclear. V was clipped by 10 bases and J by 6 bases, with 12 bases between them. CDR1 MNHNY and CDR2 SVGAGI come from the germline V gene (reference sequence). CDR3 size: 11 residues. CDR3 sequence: CATVGVSEAFF. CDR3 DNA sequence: TGTGCCACCGTGGGAGTTTCTGAAGCTTTCTTT.

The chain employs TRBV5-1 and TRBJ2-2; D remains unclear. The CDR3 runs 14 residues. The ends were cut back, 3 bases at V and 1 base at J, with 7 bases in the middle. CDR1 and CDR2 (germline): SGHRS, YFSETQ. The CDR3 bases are TGCGCCAGCAGCTCCAACAAGAACACCGGGGAGCTGTTTTTT. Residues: CASSSNKNTGELFF.

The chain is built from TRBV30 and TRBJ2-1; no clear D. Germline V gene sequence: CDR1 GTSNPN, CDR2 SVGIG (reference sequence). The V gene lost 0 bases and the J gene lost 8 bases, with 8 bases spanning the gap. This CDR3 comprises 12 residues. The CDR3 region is CAWSVASDEQFF. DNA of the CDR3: TGTGCCTGGAGTGTAGCTTCCGATGAGCAGTTCTTC.

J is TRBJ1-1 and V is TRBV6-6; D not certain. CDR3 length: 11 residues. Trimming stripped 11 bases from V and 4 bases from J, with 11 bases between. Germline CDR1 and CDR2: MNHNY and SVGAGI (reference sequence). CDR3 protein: CAAFRGTEAFF. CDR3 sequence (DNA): TGTGCCGCGTTTCGGGGCACTGAAGCTTTCTTT.

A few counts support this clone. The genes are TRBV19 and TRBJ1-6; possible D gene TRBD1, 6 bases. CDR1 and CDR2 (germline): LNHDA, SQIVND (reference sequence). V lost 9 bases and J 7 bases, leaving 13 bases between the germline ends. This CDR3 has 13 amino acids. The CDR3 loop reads CASEDSRNSPLHF. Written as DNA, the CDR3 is TGTGCCAGCGAGGACAGCAGAAATTCACCCCTCCACTTT.

The CDR3 coding sequence is TGTGCCAGCAGCGCCGGACAGGGGGTTGACATTCAGTACTTC. Protein sequence: CASSAGQGVDIQYF. The rearrangement uses TRBV9 and TRBJ2-4; TRBD1 agrees at 10 bases. Germline-derived CDR1 and CDR2 are SGDLS and YYNGEE. After removal of 3 bases from V and 8 bases from J, the junction contained 5 bases not matched to a gene. The CDR3 sequence is 14 residues long.

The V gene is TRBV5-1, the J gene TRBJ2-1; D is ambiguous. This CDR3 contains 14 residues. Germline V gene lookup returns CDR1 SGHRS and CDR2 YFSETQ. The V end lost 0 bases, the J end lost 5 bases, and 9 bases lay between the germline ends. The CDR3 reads CASSLGELNNEQFF. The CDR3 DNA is TGCGCCAGCAGCTTGGGTGAGTTGAACAATGAGCAGTTCTTC.

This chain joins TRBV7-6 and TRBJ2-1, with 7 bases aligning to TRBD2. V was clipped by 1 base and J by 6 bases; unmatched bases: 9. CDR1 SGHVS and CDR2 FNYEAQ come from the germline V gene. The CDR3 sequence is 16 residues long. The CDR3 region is CASSLVPAGIGNEQFF. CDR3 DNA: TGTGCCAGCAGCTTAGTCCCAGCGGGGATTGGCAATGAGCAGTTCTTC.

CDR3 nucleotide sequence: TGTGCCAGCAATGACGACAGGATGAATTCACCCCTCCACTTT. Translated: CASNDDRMNSPLHF. V gene TRBV7-9 combines with J gene TRBJ1-6; D possibly corresponds to TRBD1 (6 bases). The CDR3 totals 14 residues. V lost 7 bases and J lost 7, with 14 bases in between. CDR1 and CDR2 from the germline V gene are SEHNR and FQNEAQ (reference sequence).

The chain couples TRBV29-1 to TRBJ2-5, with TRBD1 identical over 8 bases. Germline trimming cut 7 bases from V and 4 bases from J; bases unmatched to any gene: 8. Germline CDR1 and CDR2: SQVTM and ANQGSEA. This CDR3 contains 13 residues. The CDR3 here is CSALPGQGETQYF. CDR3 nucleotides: TGCAGCGCCCTGCCCGGACAGGGAGAGACCCAGTACTTC.

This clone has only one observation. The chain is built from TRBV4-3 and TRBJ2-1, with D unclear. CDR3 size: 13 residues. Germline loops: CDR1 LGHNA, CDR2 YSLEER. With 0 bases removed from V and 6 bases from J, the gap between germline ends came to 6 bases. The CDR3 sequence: CASSQDWANEQFF. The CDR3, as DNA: TGCGCCAGCAGCCAAGATTGGGCCAATGAGCAGTTCTTC.

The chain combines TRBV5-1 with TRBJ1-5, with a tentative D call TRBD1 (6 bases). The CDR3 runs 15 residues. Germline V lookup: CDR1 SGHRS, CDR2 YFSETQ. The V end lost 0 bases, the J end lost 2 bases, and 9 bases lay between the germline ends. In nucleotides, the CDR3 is TGCGCCAGCAGCTTGGATGGACAGCGCAATCAGCCCCAGCATTTT. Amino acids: CASSLDGQRNQPQHF.

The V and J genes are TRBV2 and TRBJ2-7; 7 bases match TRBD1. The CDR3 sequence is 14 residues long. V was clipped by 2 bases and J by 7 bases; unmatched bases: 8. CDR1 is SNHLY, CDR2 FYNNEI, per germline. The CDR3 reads CASSENRGVGEQYF. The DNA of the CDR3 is TGTGCCAGCAGTGAAAACAGGGGAGTAGGGGAGCAGTACTTC.

Here the CDR3 reads CAWSVRAGSYGYTF. CDR3 DNA: TGTGCCTGGAGTGTACGTGCAGGGTCCTATGGCTACACCTTC. This chain uses TRBV30 with TRBJ1-2; tentatively, D is TRBD1 (5 bases). Germline V gene sequence: CDR1 GTSNPN, CDR2 SVGIG (reference sequence). The V gene lost 0 bases and the J gene lost 4 bases, with 12 bases spanning the gap. This CDR3 spans 14 amino acids. Complete variable domain (other parts from reference TRBV30 and TRBJ1-2): SQTIHQWPATLVQPVGSPLSLECTVEGTSNPNLYWYRQAAGRGLQLLFYSVGIGQISSEVPQNLSASRPQDRQFILSSKKLLLSDSGFYLCAWSVRAGSYGYTFGSGTRLTVV.

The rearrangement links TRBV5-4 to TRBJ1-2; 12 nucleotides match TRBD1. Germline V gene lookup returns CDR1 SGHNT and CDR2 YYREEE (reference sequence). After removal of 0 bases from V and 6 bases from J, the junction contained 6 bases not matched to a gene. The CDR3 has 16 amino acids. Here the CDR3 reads CASSLGDRGRVDGYTF. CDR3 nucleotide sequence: TGTGCCAGCAGCTTGGGGGACAGGGGGCGCGTTGATGGCTACACCTTC.

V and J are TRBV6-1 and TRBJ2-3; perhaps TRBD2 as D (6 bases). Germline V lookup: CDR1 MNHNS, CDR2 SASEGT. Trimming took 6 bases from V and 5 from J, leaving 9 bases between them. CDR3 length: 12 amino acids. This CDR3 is CASSLGGDTQYF. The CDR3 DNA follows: TGTGCCAGCAGCTTGGGGGGAGATACGCAGTATTTT.

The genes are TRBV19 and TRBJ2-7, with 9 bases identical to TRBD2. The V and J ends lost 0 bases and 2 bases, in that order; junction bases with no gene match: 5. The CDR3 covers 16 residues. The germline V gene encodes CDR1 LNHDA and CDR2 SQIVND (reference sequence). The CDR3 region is CASSIDLPSGAYEQYF. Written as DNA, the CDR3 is TGTGCCAGTAGTATAGATCTCCCTAGCGGGGCCTACGAGCAGTACTTC. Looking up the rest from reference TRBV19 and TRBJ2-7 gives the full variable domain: DGGITQSPKYLFRKEGQNVTLSCEQNLNHDAMYWYRQDPGQGLRLIYYSQIVNDFQKGDIAEGYSVSREKKESFPLTVTSAQKNPTAFYLCASSIDLPSGAYEQYFGPGTRLTVT.